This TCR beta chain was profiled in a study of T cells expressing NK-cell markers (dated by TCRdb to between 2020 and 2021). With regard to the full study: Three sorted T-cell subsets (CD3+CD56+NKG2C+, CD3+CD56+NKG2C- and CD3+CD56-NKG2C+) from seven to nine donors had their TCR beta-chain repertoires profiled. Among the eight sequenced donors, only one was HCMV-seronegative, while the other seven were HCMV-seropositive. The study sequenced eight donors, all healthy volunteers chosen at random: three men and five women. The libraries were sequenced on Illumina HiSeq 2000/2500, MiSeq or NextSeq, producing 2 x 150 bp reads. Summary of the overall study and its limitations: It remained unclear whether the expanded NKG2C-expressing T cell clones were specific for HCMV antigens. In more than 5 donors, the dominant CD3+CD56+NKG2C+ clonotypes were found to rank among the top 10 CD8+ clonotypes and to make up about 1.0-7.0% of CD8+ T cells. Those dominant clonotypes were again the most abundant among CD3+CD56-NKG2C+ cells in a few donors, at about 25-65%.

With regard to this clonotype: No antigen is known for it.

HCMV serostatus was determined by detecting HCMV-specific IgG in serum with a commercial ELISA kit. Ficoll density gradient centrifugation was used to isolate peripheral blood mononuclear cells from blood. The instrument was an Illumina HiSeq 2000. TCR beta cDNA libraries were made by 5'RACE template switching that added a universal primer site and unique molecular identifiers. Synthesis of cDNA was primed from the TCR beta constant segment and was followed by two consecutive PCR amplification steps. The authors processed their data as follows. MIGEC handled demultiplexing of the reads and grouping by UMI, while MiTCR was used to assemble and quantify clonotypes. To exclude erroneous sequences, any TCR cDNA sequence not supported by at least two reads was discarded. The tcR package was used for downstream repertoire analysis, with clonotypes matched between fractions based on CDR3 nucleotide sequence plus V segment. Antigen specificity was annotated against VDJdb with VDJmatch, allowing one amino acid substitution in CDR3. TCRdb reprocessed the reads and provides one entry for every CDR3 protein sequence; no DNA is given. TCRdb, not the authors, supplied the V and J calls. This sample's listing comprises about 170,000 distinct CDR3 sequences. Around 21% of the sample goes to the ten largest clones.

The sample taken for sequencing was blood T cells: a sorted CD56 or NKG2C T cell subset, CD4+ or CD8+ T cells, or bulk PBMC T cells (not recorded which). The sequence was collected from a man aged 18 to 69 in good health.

The CDR3 in this case is CSARATTSGGARTGELFF. The chain links TRBV20-1 with TRBJ2-2; TCRdb picks TRBD2, but there is no DNA to check that call. Its CDR3 holds 18 amino acids, cysteine through phenylalanine. No DNA is listed. The germline V gene (reference sequence) sets CDR1 to DFQATT and CDR2 to SNEGSKA.